The sequence of this TCR beta chain was determined in a study of cytomegalovirus exposure and HLA in healthy donors. Healthy bone marrow donors supplied every sample. V was trimmed by 5 bases and J by 2 bases, leaving 13 bases between them. The V gene's germline CDR1 is SGHVS and CDR2 FQNEAQ. The CDR3 length is 14 residues. Study conclusions and caveats: Sequencing had likely introduced a cluster of highly shared sequence variants as an artifact. Reported results showed that the classifier diagnosed cytomegalovirus status with high specificity and sensitivity.

Points on this clone: Its antigen is not known.

The PCR ran on 60 Vbeta and 13 Jbeta primers. The protocol was immunoSEQ multiplex PCR, while the TCRdb copy is restricted to in-frame clones and leaves out a portion. Among over 75,000 clones listed, around four fifths were seen once. This chain uses TRBV7-8 with TRBJ2-7, with no clear D. The source is a man aged 50 to 59 in good health and CMV-seropositive. Specimen: PBMCs. This CDR3 is CASSPLVRAYEQYF. CDR3 nucleotide sequence: TGTGCCAGCAGCCCACTGGTGCGAGCCTACGAGCAGTACTTC. Based on the CDR3 plus reference TRBV7-8 and TRBJ2-7, the full variable domain is GAGVSQSPRYKVAKRGQDVALRCDPISGHVSLFWYQQALGQGPEFLTYFQNEAQLDKSGLPSDRFFAERPEGSVSTLKIQRTQQEDSAVYLCASSPLVRAYEQYFGPGTRLTVT.